This T cell receptor beta chain derives from a study of blood T cells in healthy people across ages. Study-wide results and limits: Estimates of total diversity, which came from one million sequenced T cells, were considered to be underestimates. Observed TCR beta diversity per million T cells went down as age went up. This fall followed a roughly linear course with age.

Germline V lookup: CDR1 SGDLS, CDR2 YYNGEE. V lost 0 bases to trimming and J lost 0 bases, with 10 bases between them. The CDR3 spans 15 residues. A word on this clonotype: Its antigen is currently unknown.

Through a sample-barcoded 5' primer and a J-beta primer mix, a second PCR was run for roughly 7 to 11 cycles. A template-switch adaptor that had 12 random nucleotides put a tag on each cDNA molecule. TCRdb recomputed calls from the 5' RACE reads with MiXCR, one row per CDR3 protein. The sample carries 1 million to 1.2 million distinct CDR3 sequences, more than 30% recorded once. The chain links TRBV9 to TRBJ2-7, with D tentatively TRBD2 (5 bases). The TCR sequence derives from a man in his late teens or twenties in good health. The sequencing sample was made of blood. The CDR3 coding sequence is TGTGCCAGCAGCGTAGGAGGGTTGAACTCCTACGAGCAGTACTTC. Protein sequence: CASSVGGLNSYEQYF.